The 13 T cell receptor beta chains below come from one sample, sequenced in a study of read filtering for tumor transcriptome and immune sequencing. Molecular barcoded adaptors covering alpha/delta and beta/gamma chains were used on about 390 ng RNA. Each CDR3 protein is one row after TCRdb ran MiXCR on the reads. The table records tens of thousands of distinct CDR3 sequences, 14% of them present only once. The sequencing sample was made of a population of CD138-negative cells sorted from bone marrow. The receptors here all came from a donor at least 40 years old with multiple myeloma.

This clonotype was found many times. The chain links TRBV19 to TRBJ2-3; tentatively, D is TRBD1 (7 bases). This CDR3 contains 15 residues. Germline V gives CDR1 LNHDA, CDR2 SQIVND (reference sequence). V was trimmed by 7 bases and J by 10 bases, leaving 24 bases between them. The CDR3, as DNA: TGTGCCAGTAACCGATTTAGCCAGGGGGAGGCCCCGCAGTATTTT. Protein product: CASNRFSQGEAPQYF.

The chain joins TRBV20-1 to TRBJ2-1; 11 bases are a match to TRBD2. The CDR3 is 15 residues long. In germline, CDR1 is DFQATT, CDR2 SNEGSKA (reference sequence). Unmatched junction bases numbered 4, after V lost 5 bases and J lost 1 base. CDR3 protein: CSAYASGRSYNEQFF. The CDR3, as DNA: TGCAGTGCTTACGCTAGCGGGAGGTCCTACAATGAGCAGTTCTTC.

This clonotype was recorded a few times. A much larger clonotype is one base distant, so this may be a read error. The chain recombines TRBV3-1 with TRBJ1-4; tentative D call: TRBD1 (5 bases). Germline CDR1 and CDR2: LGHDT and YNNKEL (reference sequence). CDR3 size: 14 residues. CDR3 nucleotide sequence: TGTGCCAGCAGCCCCCGGGACGGGAATGAAAAACTGTGTTTT. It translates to CASSPRDGNEKLCF.

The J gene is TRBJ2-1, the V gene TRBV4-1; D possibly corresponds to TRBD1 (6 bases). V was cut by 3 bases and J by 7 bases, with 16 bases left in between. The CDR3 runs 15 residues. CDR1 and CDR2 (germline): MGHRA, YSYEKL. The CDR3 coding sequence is TGCGCCAGCAGCCAGGACAGTCTTCTACGGAATGAGCAGTTCTTC. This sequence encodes CASSQDSLLRNEQFF.

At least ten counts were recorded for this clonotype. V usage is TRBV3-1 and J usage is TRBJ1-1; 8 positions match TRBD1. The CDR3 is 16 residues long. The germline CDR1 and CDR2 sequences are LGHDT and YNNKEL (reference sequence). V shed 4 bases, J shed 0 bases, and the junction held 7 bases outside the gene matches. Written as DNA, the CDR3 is TGTGCCAGCAGCCGAGGACAGGGAGGCATGAACACTGAAGCTTTCTTT. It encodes CASSRGQGGMNTEAFF.

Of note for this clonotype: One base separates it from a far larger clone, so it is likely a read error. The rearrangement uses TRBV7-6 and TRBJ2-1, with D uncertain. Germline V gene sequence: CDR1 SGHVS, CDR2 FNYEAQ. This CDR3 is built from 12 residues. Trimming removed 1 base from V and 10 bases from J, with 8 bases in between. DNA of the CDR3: TGTGCCAGCAGCTTAGGGGCTGGCGAGCAGTTCTTC. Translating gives CASSLGAGEQFF.

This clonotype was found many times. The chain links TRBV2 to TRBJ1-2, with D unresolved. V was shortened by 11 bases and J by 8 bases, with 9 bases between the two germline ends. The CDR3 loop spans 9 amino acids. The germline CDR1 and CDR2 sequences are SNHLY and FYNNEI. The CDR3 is CAGRSGYTF. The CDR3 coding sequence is TGTGCCGGCCGGAGCGGCTACACCTTC.

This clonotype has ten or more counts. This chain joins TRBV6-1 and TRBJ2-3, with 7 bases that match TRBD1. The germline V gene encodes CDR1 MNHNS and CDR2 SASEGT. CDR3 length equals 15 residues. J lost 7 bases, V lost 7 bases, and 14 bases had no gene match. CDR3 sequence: CASNQGQSSINTQYF. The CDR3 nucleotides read TGTGCCAGCAACCAGGGACAGTCATCGATAAATACGCAGTATTTT.

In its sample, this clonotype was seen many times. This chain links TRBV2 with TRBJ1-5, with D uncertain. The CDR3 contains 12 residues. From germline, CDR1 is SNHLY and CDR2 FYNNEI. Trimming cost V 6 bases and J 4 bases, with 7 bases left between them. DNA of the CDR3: TGTGCCAGCAGGGGTCCTAATCAGCCCCAGCATTTT. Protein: CASRGPNQPQHF. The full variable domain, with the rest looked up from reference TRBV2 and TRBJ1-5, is EPEVTQTPSHQVTQMGQEVILRCVPISNHLYFYWYRQILGQKVEFLVSFYNNEISEKSEIFDDQFSVERPDGSNFTLKIRSTKLEDSAMYFCASRGPNQPQHFGDGTRLSIL.

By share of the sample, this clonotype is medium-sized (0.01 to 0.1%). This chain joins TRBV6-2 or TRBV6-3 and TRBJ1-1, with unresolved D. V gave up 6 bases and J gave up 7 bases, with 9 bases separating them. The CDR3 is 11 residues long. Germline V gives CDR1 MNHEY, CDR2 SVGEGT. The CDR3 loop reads CASSHSNEAFF. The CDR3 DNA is TGTGCCAGCAGCCACAGCAATGAAGCTTTCTTT.

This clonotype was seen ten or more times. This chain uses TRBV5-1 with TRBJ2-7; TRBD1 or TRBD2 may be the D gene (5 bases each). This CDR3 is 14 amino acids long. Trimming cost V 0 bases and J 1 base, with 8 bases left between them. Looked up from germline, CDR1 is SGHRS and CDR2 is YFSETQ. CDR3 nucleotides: TGCGCCAGCAGCTTGGGAGGGGAATCCTACGAGCAGTACTTC. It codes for CASSLGGESYEQYF.

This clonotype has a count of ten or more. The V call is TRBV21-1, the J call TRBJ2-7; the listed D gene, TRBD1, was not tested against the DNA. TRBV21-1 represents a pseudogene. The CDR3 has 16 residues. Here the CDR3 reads CASSKSSGQRPYEQYF. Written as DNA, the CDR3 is TGTGCCAGCAGCAAAAGCTCGGGACAGCGCCCTTACGAGCAGTACTTC.

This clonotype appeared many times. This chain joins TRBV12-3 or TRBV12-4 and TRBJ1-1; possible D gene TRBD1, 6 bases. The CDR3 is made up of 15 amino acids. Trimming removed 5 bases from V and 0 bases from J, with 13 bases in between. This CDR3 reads CASSPRDTMNTEAFF. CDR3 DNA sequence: TGTGCCAGCAGTCCACGGGACACTATGAACACTGAAGCTTTCTTT.